This T cell receptor (beta chain) emerged from a study of Ad26.COV2.S vaccination and SARS-CoV-2 variants (TCRdb year 2021). For context, the study as a whole: Donors in the vaccine arm were drawn from COV1001, a phase I-IIa trial of Ad26.COV2.S in healthy adults that was multicentre, randomized, double-blind and placebo-controlled. A total of around 32 samples were included in the TCR-sequenced set, comprising around 19 Ad26.COV2.S vaccine recipients, 5 placebo recipients and 8 SARS-CoV-2 convalescent individuals. Blinding of investigators to trial group allocation was maintained during experiments and outcome assessment. Ad26.COV2.S was administered intramuscularly at 5 x 10^10 or 1 x 10^11 viral particles, either as a single shot or as two shots given 56 days apart. Trial participants were randomized into five groups of five: low-dose or high-dose Ad26.COV2.S given once or twice, or placebo on both occasions. The specificity and breadth of SARS-CoV-2-reactive T cell receptors after Ad26.COV2.S vaccination were assessed by TCRbeta repertoire sequencing. General study outcomes and caveats: Vaccine and placebo recipients had similar non-spike TCR breadth, a finding consistent with the vaccine containing only spike. Compared with placebo recipients, Ad26.COV2.S recipients showed higher spike-specific TCR breadth (P = 0.0014). The study was not powered for comparison of responses between vaccine doses or regimens. Substantial breadth of spike-specific CD8+ and CD4+ T cell responses was reported after vaccination. The authors noted that total T cell responses may have been underestimated by the TCR breadth and depth analyses.

Of note for this clone: The antigen this receptor binds is unknown. No much larger clonotype is one base removed from it; base qualities were not supplied.

The immunoSEQ Assay was the method used to sequence TCRbeta CDR3 regions. After extraction, genomic DNA underwent amplification by bias-controlled multiplex PCR, followed by high-throughput sequencing. The authors' analysis ran thus. To quantify the absolute abundance of every unique TCRbeta CDR3 region, sequences were collapsed and filtered. T cell fraction was estimated by normalizing TCRbeta template counts to usable DNA, with usable DNA measured through amplification of reference genes found in all nucleated cells. Repertoire TCRs were annotated as SARS-CoV-2-specific when V gene, CDR3 amino acid sequence and J gene were exactly matched to a known reactive TCR set. The reference SARS-CoV-2 TCR set was derived from MIRA and filtered for enrichment in COVID-19-positive ImmuneCODE repertoires, a step that removed public or cross-reactive TCRs. Based on the MIRA antigens, annotated TCRs were further analysed at the level of specific ORF or position within ORF. Breadth was defined as the number of annotated unique rearrangements divided by the total number of unique productive rearrangements, and depth was defined as the summed frequency of the annotated unique rearrangements. Two-sided Wilcoxon rank-sum tests were used to compare TCR breadth between groups. TCRdb carries this immuneACCESS record with in-frame sequences only. Its versions omit some clonotypes, under half of them owing to an unresolved V gene in the studies checked, with the rest unexplained. The V and J calls and the clone size are those of that table, but D and trimming were determined from the DNA. This sample is represented by fewer than 900,000 clones; about 90% of them were singletons. The ten largest make up roughly 1.5% of the sample.

Counted from cysteine to phenylalanine, this CDR3 has 16 amino acids. Here the CDR3 DNA is all that survives: 48 bases in frame from base 1. V sheds 1 base and J sheds 9 bases, leaving 17 bases between their ends. The germline V gene supplies CDR1 SGHDT and CDR2 YYEEEE. The treatment or condition label of this sample denotes: about 20 received Ad26.COV2.S at low or high dose, single or two shots; about 5 received placebo; per-sample allocation not given. For vaccine and placebo recipients, repertoires were sequenced using samples collected on day 63 after the first injection. Between 29 July and 7 August 2020, Cohort 1b enrolled 20 to 30 adults aged 18-55 years at one site in Boston, USA. Ad26.COV2.S consisted of a replication-incompetent adenovirus type 26 vector by which a prefusion-stabilized SARS-CoV-2 spike protein from the original Wuhan strain was expressed.

Sequences were derived from peripheral blood, sampled in a trial of Ad26.COV2.S vaccine versus placebo. This clonotype was obtained from a person aged 18-65 years who received the Ad26.COV2.S COVID-19 vaccine or a placebo. In this chain, TRBV5-6 is recombined with TRBJ1-6, and perhaps TRBD1 as D gene, on 6 matching bases. This receptor has the CDR3 CASSLLQGLGSSPLHF. The nucleotide sequence reads TGTGCCAGCAGCTTGTTACAGGGTCTGGGGAGTTCACCCCTCCACTTT.